There are a few counts of the clone carrying this TCR beta chain. The germline V and J ends were trimmed by 1 base and 2 bases, with 7 bases remaining between them. CDR1 is SGHRS and CDR2 is YFSETQ in the germline V gene. This CDR3 comprises 14 residues. How the authors handled the data: Scientists estimated how many nucleated cells there were by amplifying reference gene primers. Measured with immunoSEQ multiplex PCR; TCRdb has only the in-frame clones, and not every one. V and J calls and clone size are those listed in that table; D and trimming were worked out from the DNA. The table shows some 300,000 clones, with more than 75% occurring only once. This sample stems from a study of blood T cell repertoires in COVID-19. Study summary: Cohort 3 recovered donors had two negative PCRs, clearance, or symptom resolution. Samples of COVID-19 (acute and convalescent) were obtained from the United States, Italy and Spain.

In terms of age and location, participants ranged from about 18 to 100 years and lived in under 30 US areas. The sequence was obtained from a woman between 55 and 75 years old in a cohort exposed to, infected with or recovered from COVID-19 (not recorded which). The rearrangement uses TRBV5-1 and TRBJ1-3; no firm D call. Material: PBMCs or T cells enriched from blood (not recorded which). CDR3 nucleotides: TGCGCCAGCAGCTTGACAGCAACTGGAAACACCATATATTTT. It is translated as CASSLTATGNTIYF.